This T cell receptor (beta chain) was sequenced in a study of long-term antiretroviral therapy in people with HIV. Study-level findings and limits: HIV repertoires spanned narrower CDR3 length ranges than controls. Possibly under older ART regimens, blood was drawn between about 2003 and 2017.

Samples were assayed with immunoSEQ v3.0 at survey level. This table comes from immunoSEQ multiplex PCR, and its TCRdb copy is limited to in-frame clones, with some not included. The sample yields about 33,000 clones, approximately 80% seen once. The CDR3 totals 13 residues. Losses at the gene ends were 8 bases for V and 2 bases for J; bases not matched to a gene: 4. In germline, CDR1 is SGHVS, CDR2 FQNEAQ. At least one PBMC sample before ART and at least two after were required. This clone was seen a handful of times. Its antigen is unidentified. V gene TRBV7-8 combines with J gene TRBJ2-3, with 7 bases aligning to TRBD2. The material sequenced was unsorted PBMCs, taken 3.1 years after starting antiretroviral therapy. The sequence was obtained from a woman aged 50 to 60 with HIV. CDR3 in DNA: TGTGCCAGCTTGCGGGAGAACACAGATACGCAGTATTTT. Translation: CASLRENTDTQYF. The full variable domain, in which reference TRBV7-8 and TRBJ2-3 provide the parts outside the CDR3, is GAGVSQSPRYKVAKRGQDVALRCDPISGHVSLFWYQQALGQGPEFLTYFQNEAQLDKSGLPSDRFFAERPEGSVSTLKIQRTQQEDSAVYLCASLRENTDTQYFGPGTRLTVL.